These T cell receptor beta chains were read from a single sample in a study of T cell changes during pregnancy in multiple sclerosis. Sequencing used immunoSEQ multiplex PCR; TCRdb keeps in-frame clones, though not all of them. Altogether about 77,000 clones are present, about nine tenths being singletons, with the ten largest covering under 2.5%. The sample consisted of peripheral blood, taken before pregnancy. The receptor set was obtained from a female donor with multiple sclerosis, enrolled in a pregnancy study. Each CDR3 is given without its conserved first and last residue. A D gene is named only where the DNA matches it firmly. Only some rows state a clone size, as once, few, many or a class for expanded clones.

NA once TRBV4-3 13 ASSQDWGLGEPQH
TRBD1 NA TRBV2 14 ASSRDSPLFDNEQF
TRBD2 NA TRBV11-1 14 ASSLTRGGIEETQY
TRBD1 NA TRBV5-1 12 ASRQGDRNDEQY
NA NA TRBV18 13 ASSPPGDKGNTIY
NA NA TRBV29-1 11 SMGDWNTGELF
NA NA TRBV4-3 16 ASSQELSVVPLVPTLH
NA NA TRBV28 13 ASSEWQAAGNTIY
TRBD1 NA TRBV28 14 ASSLPLSSGGYGYT
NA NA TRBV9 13 ASSPQTGGGTEAF
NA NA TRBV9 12 ASSVQGIGEKLF
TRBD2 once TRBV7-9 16 ASSLARWGGPDTDTQY
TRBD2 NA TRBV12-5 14 ASGSGLAGAADTQY
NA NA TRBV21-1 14 ASSKGTWGGEETQY